This TCR beta chain comes out of a study of T cells in Graves' hyperthyroidism and ophthalmopathy (dated by TCRdb to 2018 to 2020). Concerning the study at large: Peripheral blood samples were taken at the time of initial diagnosis, prior to any treatment. To identify TCR V-J signatures that set the groups apart, the researchers used a discovery cohort of 100 patients, made up of around 40 with Graves' ophthalmopathy and about 59 with stable Graves' hyperthyroidism. Whether ophthalmopathy could be predicted prospectively was tested in an independent validation cohort made up of fewer than 20 hyperthyroidism patients plus 17 patients who later progressed to ophthalmopathy. The 100 or so discovery patients were randomly split 7:3 into training and test sets. The study also compared thyroid tissue and blood T-cell repertoires from several Graves' hyperthyroidism patients. After blood sampling, hyperthyroidism patients were treated with methimazole at a starting dose of 30 mg daily, and ophthalmopathy patients were treated with high-dose intravenous methylprednisolone. TCR Vbeta CDR3 sequencing of some 140 peripheral blood samples (approximately 44 ophthalmopathy, 75 hyperthyroidism and approximately 17 progressor patients) is reported in the paper. The full study reports these points: In validation, the model predicted progression to ophthalmopathy with about 71% sensitivity and about 73% specificity, a median of roughly seven months before onset. In cross-validation, a model built on a 13 V-J signature told ophthalmopathy apart from stable hyperthyroidism with approximately 90% sensitivity and roughly 82% specificity, and in testing the same model reached 80%/75%. Blood samples also contained most of the expanded thyroid clonotypes (frequency above 0.001), which suggests that blood repertoires may reflect thyroid immune responses. Sample size was not statistically predetermined, and investigators were not blinded to group allocation.

The CDR3 runs 16 residues from the cysteine to the phenylalanine. Only the CDR3 region is kept as DNA, spanning 48 bases read in frame from base 1. CDR1 is given as SGHRS and CDR2 as YFSETQ, both from the germline V gene. The trim is 5 bases for V and 3 bases for J, with a gap of 21 bases between the germline ends. This clonotype was recorded a few times. There is no known antigen for this receptor. Base quality data are lacking; no much larger clone is found one base away. TCR beta CDR3 regions were amplified from RNA transcripts. The TCR CDR3 was subjected to a first round of RT-PCR using the HTBI primer set and the Qiagen OneStep RT-PCR kit. A second multiplex PCR round built the libraries, followed by size selection and purification. Libraries were sequenced paired-end with 100 bp reads on an Illumina HiSeq2000. The original pipeline was this. SOAPnuke was used to process the raw data, removing reads that contained adapters or uncalled bases, had a mean Phred below 15, or lacked an exact match to the constant primer or identifier. High-quality paired reads were merged using COPE v1.2.5, and each unique nucleotide sequence was defined as a clonotype. MiTCR v1.1 was used to align clonotypes to the IMGT TRBV, TRBD and TRBJ reference segments. The analysis was restricted to V-J combinations with a frequency above 0.0001, which together covered over 99% of the repertoires. A TCS score was defined as the ratio between F50 (clonal expansion) and ExV (chaos), using BLOSUM62-based TCRdist between CDR3 peptides within each V-J. Welch's t-statistics and random forest reduced fewer than 550 V-J features to 10 to 15, which were used in a naive Bayes classifier (R e1071). TCRdb itself trimmed the public reads at Q25 with fastp, ran MiXCR and retained productive beta chains. Every entry covers one CDR3 protein and lists the most common genes and DNA from its rows. The authors' filters were not applied to this entry. A total of about 700,000 distinct CDR3 sequences appear in this sample, 12% to 15% of them only once. Approximately 10% of the sample comes from the top ten.

A patient counted as having stable Graves' hyperthyroidism if no progression to ophthalmopathy occurred over 18 months of follow-up. Hyperthyroidism patients were aged 18 to 65 years and newly diagnosed, with disease duration of less than 2 months. Any patient with an uncontrolled infection, another autoimmune disease, pregnancy or lactation was excluded. Diagnoses relied on clinical symptoms, serum thyroxine and TRAb, thyroid ultrasound and orbital computed tomography. PBMCs were isolated from more than 9 ml of fresh peripheral blood by Ficoll-Paque density gradient centrifugation. Total RNA was extracted with Trizol reagent, and quality was checked on an Agilent 2100 Bioanalyzer.

Sequencing was carried out using blood. This chain is built from TRBV5-1 and TRBJ2-7; the D gene is possibly TRBD1 or TRBD2, each agreeing over 6 bases. The receptor comes from a woman younger than 35 with Graves' hyperthyroidism. The DNA sequence reads TGCGCCAGCAGGGTAGACGGGGGCGCTGGGAGCTACGAGCAGTACTTC. It translates as CASRVDGGAGSYEQYF.